This T cell receptor (beta chain) comes out of a study of blood T cell repertoires in COVID-19. Germline V CDR1 and CDR2: LNHNV, YYDKDF (reference sequence). The CDR3 runs to 17 residues. V gave up 3 bases and J gave up 3 bases, with 21 bases separating them. Sequencing used immunoSEQ multiplex PCR; TCRdb keeps in-frame clones, though not all of them. This table has 210,000 or so clones, about 91% appearing once. The material sequenced was peripheral blood. The V and J genes are TRBV15 and TRBJ2-7; D is possibly TRBD1 (5 bases). This TCR derives from a young man with acute or convalescent COVID-19. CDR3 protein: CATSSLIRLDSRYEQYF. CDR3 nucleotide sequence: TGTGCCACCAGCAGCTTGATCCGGCTAGACAGCCGCTACGAGCAGTACTTC. The variable domain in full, completed from reference TRBV15 and TRBJ2-7, reads DAMVIQNPRYQVTQFGKPVTLSCSQTLNHNVMYWYQQKSSQAPKLLFHYYDKDFNNEADTPDNFQSRRPNTSFCFLDIRSPGLGDTAMYLCATSSLIRLDSRYEQYFGPGTRLTVT.